Listed below are T cell receptor beta chains from one sample, sequenced in a study of radiotherapy plus CTLA-4 blockade in lung cancer. The method was immunoSEQ multiplex PCR; TCRdb's version includes in-frame clones alone and lacks a portion of them. Of 90,000 to 100,000 clones listed, 65% to 85% are singletons. The source material was peripheral blood, sampled from a patient treated with radiotherapy plus ipilimumab. Receptors were obtained from a human donor with non-small cell lung cancer who had a partial response to radiotherapy plus ipilimumab. Some clones in this sample may be carry-over from other donors' samples. Both conserved end residues are part of each CDR3. D genes are given only for firm matches. Clone size is stated in some rows and not others, as once, few, many or a class when expanded.

D gene | clone size | J gene | V gene | CDR3 DNA | CDR3 protein
NA | once | TRBJ2-7 | TRBV4-2 | TGTGCCAGCAGCCAAGTAGGGGGGGCTGTAGCCTACGAGCAGTACTTC | CASSQVGGAVAYEQYF
NA | NA | TRBJ2-7 | TRBV15 | TGTGCCACCAGCAGAGAGGATGGGAGTCACCCCGAGCAGTACTTC | CATSREDGSHPEQYF
NA | NA | TRBJ1-5 | TRBV6-1 | TGTGCCAGCCAGGATCAGGGGTATCAGCCCCAGCATTTT | CASQDQGYQPQHF
NA | NA | TRBJ2-5 | TRBV5-1 | TGCGCCAGCGAAACAGGGTCAGGAGAGACCCAGTACTTC | CASETGSGETQYF
NA | few | TRBJ1-3 | TRBV13 | TGTGCCAGCAGCGGCGGTGTAGGTCCCTTTTTT | CASSGGVGPFF
NA | NA | TRBJ2-5 | TRBV5-1 | TGCGCCAGCTCCCGACAGACTCAAGAGACCCAGTACTTC | CASSRQTQETQYF
TRBD2 | NA | TRBJ2-3 | TRBV4-2 | TGTGCCAGCAGGCCGACAAAGGGCGGGGGGACAGATACGCAGTATTTT | CASRPTKGGGTDTQYF
TRBD1 | NA | TRBJ1-4 | TRBV4-2 | TGTGCCAGCAGCATCCGACAGGGGGCGGGTGAAAAACTGTTTTTT | CASSIRQGAGEKLFF
NA | NA | TRBJ2-2 | TRBV2 | TGTGCCAGCTACAGGAATCCGAACACCGGGGAGCTGTTTTTT | CASYRNPNTGELFF
NA | NA | TRBJ1-6 | TRBV28 | TGTGCCAGCAGTTTCGGGGGGGGCAATTCACCCCTCCACTTT | CASSFGGGNSPLHF
TRBD2 | NA | TRBJ2-1 | TRBV7-3 | TGTGCCAGCAGCCCCAAAACGGGGGTAGCGGGAGGATACGAGCAGTTCTTC | CASSPKTGVAGGYEQFF
TRBD2 | NA | TRBJ2-1 | TRBV5-4 | TGTGCCAGCAGCTTGGTCGGGAGGGCCCTGGGTGAGCAGTTCTTC | CASSLVGRALGEQFF
NA | NA | TRBJ1-2 | TRBV2 | TGTGCCAGCAGTGAAGACCTGGGGCGCCCCTATGGCTACACCTTC | CASSEDLGRPYGYTF
NA | NA | TRBJ1-1 | TRBV28 | TGTGCCACGTTGAGGGACACTGAAGCTTTCTTT | CATLRDTEAFF
NA | NA | TRBJ2-7 | TRBV7-2 | TGTGCCAGCAGCGCCAACCGGGTATTAACCTACGAGCAGTACTTC | CASSANRVLTYEQYF
TRBD1 | NA | TRBJ2-7 | TRBV6-1 | TGTGCCAGCAGTAGGACAGGTACCTACGAGCAGTACTTC | CASSRTGTYEQYF
TRBD1 | few | TRBJ1-1 | TRBV28 | TGTGCCAGCAGCGGACAGGGGGTGACTGAAGCTTTCTTT | CASSGQGVTEAFF
NA | NA | TRBJ2-3 | TRBV11-3 | TGTGCCAGCAGCTTATTCGGGGGAGGCACAGATACGCAGTATTTT | CASSLFGGGTDTQYF
TRBD2 | NA | TRBJ2-1 | TRBV18 | TGTGCCAGCTCACCGTCTAGCGGGAGTATCGACAATGAGCAGTTCTTC | CASSPSSGSIDNEQFF
NA | NA | TRBJ2-3 | TRBV19 | TGTGCCAGCGGACTGGCAGTTGGGTCCACAGATACGCAGTATTTT | CASGLAVGSTDTQYF
NA | few | TRBJ1-4 | TRBV15 | TGTGCCACCAGCAGAGGCCAGGGAAATGAAAAACTGTTTTTT | CATSRGQGNEKLFF
TRBD1 | NA | TRBJ1-1 | TRBV5-8 | TGTGCCAGCAGCTTTTTCCCGGGACAGAGGAACACTGAAGCTTTCTTT | CASSFFPGQRNTEAFF